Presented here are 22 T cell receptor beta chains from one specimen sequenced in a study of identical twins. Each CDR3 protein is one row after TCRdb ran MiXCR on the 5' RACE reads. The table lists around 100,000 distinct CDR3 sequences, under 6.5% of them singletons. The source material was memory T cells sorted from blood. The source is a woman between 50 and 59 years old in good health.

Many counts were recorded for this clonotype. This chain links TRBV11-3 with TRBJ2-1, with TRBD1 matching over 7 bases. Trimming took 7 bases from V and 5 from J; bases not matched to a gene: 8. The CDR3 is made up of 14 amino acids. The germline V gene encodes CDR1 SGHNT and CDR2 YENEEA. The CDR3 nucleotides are TGTGCCAGCACCCCCGGGACAGAAAACAATGAGCAGTTCTTC. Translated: CASTPGTENNEQFF. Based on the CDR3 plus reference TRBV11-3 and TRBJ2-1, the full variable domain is EAGVVQSPRYKIIEKKQPVAFWCNPISGHNTLYWYLQNLGQGPELLIRYENEEAVDDSQLPKDRFSAERLKGVDSTLKIQPAELGDSAVYLCASTPGTENNEQFFGPGTRLTVL.

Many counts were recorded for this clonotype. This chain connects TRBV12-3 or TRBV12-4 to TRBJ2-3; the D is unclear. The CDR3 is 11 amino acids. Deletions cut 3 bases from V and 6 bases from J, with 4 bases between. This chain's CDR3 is CASSLLDTQYF. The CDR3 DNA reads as TGTGCCAGCAGTTTGCTGGATACGCAGTATTTT.

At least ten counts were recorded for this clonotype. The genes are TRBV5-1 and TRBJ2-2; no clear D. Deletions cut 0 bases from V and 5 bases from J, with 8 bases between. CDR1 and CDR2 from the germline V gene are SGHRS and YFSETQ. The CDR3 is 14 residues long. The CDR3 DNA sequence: TGCGCCAGCAGCTTGGATCTAACGACCGGGGAGCTGTTTTTT. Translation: CASSLDLTTGELFF.

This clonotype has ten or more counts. CDR3 bases: TGTGCCAGCAGCTCCGGGGTCCTTTCAAGCGGGAGGGCCCCAGAGACCCAGTACTTC. This encodes CASSSGVLSSGRAPETQYF. The genes are TRBV9 and TRBJ2-5; TRBD2 aligns across 10 bases. The CDR3 covers 19 residues. Germline lookup yields CDR1 SGDLS and CDR2 YYNGEE. Trimming removed 4 bases from V and 4 bases from J; junction bases left unmatched: 19.

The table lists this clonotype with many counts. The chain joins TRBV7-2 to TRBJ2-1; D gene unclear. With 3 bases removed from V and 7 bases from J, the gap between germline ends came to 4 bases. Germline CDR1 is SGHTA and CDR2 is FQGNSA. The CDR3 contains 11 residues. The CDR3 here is CASSFFNEQFF. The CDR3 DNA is TGTGCCAGCAGCTTCTTTAATGAGCAGTTCTTC.

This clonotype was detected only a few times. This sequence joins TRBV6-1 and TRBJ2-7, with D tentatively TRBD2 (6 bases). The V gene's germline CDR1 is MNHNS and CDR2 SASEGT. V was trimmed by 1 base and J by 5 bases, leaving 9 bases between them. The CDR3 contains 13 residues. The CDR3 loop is CASSEVDYNEQYF. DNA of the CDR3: TGTGCCAGCAGTGAAGTGGACTATAACGAGCAGTACTTC.

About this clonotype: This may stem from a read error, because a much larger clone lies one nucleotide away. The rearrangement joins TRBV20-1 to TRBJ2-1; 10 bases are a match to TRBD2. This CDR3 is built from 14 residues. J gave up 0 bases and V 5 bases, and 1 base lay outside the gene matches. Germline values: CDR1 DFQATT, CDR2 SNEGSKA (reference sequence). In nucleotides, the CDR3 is TGCAGTGCTGCTAGCGGGAGCTCCTACAATGAGCAGTTCTTC. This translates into CSAASGSSYNEQFF.

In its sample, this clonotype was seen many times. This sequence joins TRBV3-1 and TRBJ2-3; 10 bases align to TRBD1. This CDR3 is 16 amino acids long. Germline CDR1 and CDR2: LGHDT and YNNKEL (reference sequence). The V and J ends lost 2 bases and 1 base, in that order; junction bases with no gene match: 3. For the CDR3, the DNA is TGTGCCAGCAGCCAATTGACAGGGGGCCGCACAGATACGCAGTATTTT. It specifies CASSQLTGGRTDTQYF.

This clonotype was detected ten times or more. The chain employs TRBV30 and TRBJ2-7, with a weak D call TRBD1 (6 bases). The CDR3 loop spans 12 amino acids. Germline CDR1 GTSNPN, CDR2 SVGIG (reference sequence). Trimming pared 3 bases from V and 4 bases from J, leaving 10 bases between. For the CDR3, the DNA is TGTGCCTGGAGCCCTCAGGGGTACGAGCAGTACTTC. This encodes CAWSPQGYEQYF.

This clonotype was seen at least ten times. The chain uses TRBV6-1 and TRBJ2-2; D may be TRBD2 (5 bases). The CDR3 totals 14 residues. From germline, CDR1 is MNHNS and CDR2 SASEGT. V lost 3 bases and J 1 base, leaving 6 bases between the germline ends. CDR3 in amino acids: CASSDGMNTGELFF. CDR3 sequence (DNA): TGTGCCAGCAGTGACGGGATGAACACCGGGGAGCTGTTTTTT.

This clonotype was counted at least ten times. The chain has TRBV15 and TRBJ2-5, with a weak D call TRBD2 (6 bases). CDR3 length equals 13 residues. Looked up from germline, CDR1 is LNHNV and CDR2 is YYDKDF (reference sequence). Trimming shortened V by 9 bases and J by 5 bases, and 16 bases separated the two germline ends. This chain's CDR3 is CATGDSLVETQYF. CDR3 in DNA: TGTGCCACAGGGGACTCCTTGGTGGAGACCCAGTACTTC.

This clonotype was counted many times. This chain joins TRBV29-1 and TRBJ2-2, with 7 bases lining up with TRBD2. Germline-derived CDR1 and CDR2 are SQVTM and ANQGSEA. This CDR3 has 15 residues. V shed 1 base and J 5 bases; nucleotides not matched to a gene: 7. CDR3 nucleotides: TGCAGCGTTGAAGTTGGAGCGGGAAAAACCGGGGAGCTGTTTTTT. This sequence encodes CSVEVGAGKTGELFF.

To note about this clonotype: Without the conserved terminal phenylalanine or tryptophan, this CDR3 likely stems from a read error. CDR3 nucleotide sequence: TGCGCCAGCAGCTTGGACGAGGAGACCCAGTACGTC. Protein sequence: CASSLDEETQYV. The V call is TRBV5-1, the J call TRBJ2-5; unclear D gene. Germline V gene data show CDR1 as SGHRS and CDR2 as YFSETQ. The CDR3 is 12 residues long. Trimming pared 0 bases from V and 5 bases from J, leaving 5 bases between.

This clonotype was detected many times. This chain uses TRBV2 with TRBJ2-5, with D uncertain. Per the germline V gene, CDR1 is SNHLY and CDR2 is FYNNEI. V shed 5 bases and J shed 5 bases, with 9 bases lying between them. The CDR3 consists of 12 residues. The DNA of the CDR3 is TGTGCCAGCAGTCCCCCCTGGGAGACCCAGTACTTC. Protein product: CASSPPWETQYF.

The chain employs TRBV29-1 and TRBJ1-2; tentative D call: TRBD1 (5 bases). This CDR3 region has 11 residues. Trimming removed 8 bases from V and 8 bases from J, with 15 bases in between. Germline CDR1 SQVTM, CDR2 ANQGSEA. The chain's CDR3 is CSTLKGVGYTF. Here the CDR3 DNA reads TGCAGCACCCTGAAAGGGGTCGGCTACACCTTC.

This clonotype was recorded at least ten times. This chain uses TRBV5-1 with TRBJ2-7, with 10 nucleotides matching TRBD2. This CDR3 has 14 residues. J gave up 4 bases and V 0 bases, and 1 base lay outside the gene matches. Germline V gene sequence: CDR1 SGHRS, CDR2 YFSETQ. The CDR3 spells CASSLVAGGYEQYF. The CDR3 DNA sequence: TGCGCCAGCAGCTTGGTAGCGGGAGGTTACGAGCAGTACTTC. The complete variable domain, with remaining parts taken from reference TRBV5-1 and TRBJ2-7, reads KAGVTQTPRYLIKTRGQQVTLSCSPISGHRSVSWYQQTPGQGLQFLFEYFSETQRNKGNFPGRFSGRQFSNSRSEMNVSTLELGDSALYLCASSLVAGGYEQYFGPGTRLTVT.

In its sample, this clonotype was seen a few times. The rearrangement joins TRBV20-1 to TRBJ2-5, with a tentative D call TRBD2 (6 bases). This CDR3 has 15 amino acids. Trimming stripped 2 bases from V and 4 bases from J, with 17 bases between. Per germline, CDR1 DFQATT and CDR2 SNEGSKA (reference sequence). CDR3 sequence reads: CSARPSDPGLETQYF. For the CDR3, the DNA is TGCAGTGCTAGACCCTCAGACCCGGGACTAGAGACCCAGTACTTC.

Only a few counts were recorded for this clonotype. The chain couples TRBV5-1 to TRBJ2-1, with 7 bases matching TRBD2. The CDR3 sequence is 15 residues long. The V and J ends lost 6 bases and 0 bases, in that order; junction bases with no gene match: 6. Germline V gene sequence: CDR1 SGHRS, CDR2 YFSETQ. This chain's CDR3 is CASKKVAGSYNEQFF. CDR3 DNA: TGCGCCAGCAAGAAAGTAGCGGGCTCCTACAATGAGCAGTTCTTC.

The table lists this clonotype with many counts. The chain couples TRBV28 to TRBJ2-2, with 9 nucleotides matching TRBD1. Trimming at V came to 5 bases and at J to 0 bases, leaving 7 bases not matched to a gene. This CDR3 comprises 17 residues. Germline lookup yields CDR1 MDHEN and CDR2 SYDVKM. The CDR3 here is CASSPRRTGANTGELFF. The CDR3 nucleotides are TGTGCCAGCAGTCCGAGGAGGACAGGGGCGAACACCGGGGAGCTGTTTTTT.

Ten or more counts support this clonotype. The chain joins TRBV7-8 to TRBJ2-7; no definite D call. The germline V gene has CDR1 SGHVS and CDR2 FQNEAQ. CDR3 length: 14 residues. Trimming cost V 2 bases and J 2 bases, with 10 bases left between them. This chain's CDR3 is CASSLTSPTYEQYV. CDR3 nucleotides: TGTGCCAGCAGCTTAACATCCCCAACCTACGAGCAGTACGTC.

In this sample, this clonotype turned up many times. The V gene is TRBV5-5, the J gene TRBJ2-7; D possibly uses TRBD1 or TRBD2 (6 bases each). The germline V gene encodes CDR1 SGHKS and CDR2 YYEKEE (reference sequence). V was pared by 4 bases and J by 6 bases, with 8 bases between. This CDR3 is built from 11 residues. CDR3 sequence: CASSGGLEQYF. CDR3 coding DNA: TGTGCCAGCAGCGGGGGGCTCGAGCAGTACTTC.

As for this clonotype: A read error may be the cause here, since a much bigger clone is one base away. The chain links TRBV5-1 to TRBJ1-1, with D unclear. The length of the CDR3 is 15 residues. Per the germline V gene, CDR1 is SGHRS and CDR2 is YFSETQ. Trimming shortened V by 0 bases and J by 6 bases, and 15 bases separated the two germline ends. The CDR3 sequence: CASSLASRADPEAFF. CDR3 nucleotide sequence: TGCGCCAGCAGCTTGGCCAGTAGGGCGGACCCTGAAGCTTTCTTT.